The 26 T cell receptor delta chains presented below share a single source sample, sequenced in a study of gamma-delta T cells after stem cell transplantation. TCRdb repeated clone calling on the RT-PCR reads with CATT. The table records roughly 1,200 delta-chain clones, roughly 1.7% of them present only once. The sequenced sample was gamma-delta T cells. The receptors originated from a human donor. It is not recorded whose cells these are; they may come from a transplant donor.

As to this clone: TCRdb shows a much larger clone's protein in place of this DNA's translation, and the two differ at residue 8, likely through a read error; the protein shown is translated from the DNA. The V and J genes are TRDV2 and TRDJ1; no firm D call. Trimming shortened V by 3 bases and J by 1 base, and 11 bases separated the two germline ends. Per the germline V gene, CDR1 is GEAIGNYY and CDR2 is EKD. The CDR3 sequence is 14 residues long. The CDR3 here is CACDLLSGTDKLIF. The CDR3 DNA reads TGTGCCTGTGACCTCCTTTCCGGCACCGATAAACTCATCTTT.

With regard to this clone: TCRdb's listed protein matches a much larger clone and diverges from this DNA's translation at residue 5, likely through a read error; the protein shown comes from the DNA. The chain links TRDV2 to TRDJ1; tentatively, D is TRDD3 (7 bases). Germline-derived CDR1 and CDR2 are GEAIGNYY and EKD. This CDR3 comprises 20 residues. The V end was cut by 3 bases, the J end by 1 base, with 29 bases between. This CDR3 is CACDAVSFLKAGGITDKLIF. CDR3 DNA: TGTGCCTGTGACGCCGTTTCTTTCCTAAAGGCTGGGGGGATCACCGATAAACTCATCTTT.

With respect to this clone: An end of the junction does not agree with germline; a read error may underlie this. The V call is TRDV2, the J call TRDJ1; 7 bases fit TRDD3. This CDR3 comprises 16 residues. Germline lookup yields CDR1 GEAIGNYY and CDR2 EKD. As DNA, the CDR3 is TGTGCCTATGACACGGTGCTGGGGGGTAACACCGATAAACTCATCTTT. Protein: CAYDTVLGGNTDKLIF.

This clone was counted a few times. This may be a read error: a much more frequent sequence differs by one nucleotide. The same CDR3 can be traced to other DNA sequences in this sample. This chain uses TRDV2 with TRDJ2, with TRDD3 matching 9 bases. Germline CDR1 GEAIGNYY, CDR2 EKD. This CDR3 comprises 15 residues. The J segment lost 1 base and the V segment lost 4 bases, leaving 3 bases of the junction unmatched. Here the CDR3 DNA reads TGTGCCTGTGATATACTGGGGGATTTGACAGCACAACTCTTCTTT. Translation gives CACDILGDLTAQLFF.

Worth noting for this clone: The protein recorded in TCRdb matches a much larger clone and deviates from this DNA's translation at residue 11, suggesting a read error; the protein here is obtained by translating the DNA. The chain is built from TRDV2 and TRDJ1, with 9 bases lining up with TRDD3. The CDR3 is 14 amino acids. In germline, CDR1 is GEAIGNYY, CDR2 EKD. The CDR3 protein is CASDKLGDTDRLIF. The CDR3 nucleotides read TGTGCCTCTGACAAACTGGGGGACACCGATAGACTCATCTTT.

This clone has more than one count but fewer than ten. This DNA translates differently at residue 11 from the TCRdb protein, which is that of a much larger clone; a read error is likely, and the protein shown is the DNA's own translation. The genes are TRDV2 and TRDJ1, with TRDD3 matching over 7 bases. Trimming removed 0 bases from V and 2 bases from J; junction bases left unmatched: 8. The CDR3 totals 16 residues. CDR1 is GEAIGNYY and CDR2 is EKD in the germline V gene. CDR3 nucleotide sequence: TGTGCCTGTGACACCGTCGGACTGGGGACGACCGATAAACTCATCTTT. Its protein product is CACDTVGLGTTDKLIF.

This clone was seen a few times. The V and J genes are TRDV1 and TRDJ1; perhaps TRDD3 as D (5 bases). The germline CDR1 and CDR2 sequences are TSWWSYY and QGS. V lost 3 bases, J lost 0 bases, and 20 bases lay in between. The CDR3 is 18 amino acids. In nucleotides, the CDR3 is TGTGCTCTTGGGGACCCGGGATTCCGAGGTTATTACACCGATAAACTCATCTTT. It codes for CALGDPGFRGYYTDKLIF.

In its sample, this clone was seen a few times. A single base is all that separates this from a far larger clone, so a read error is likely. The sample holds other DNA sequences that translate to the same CDR3. The V and J genes are TRDV2 and TRDJ1, with 9 bases lining up with TRDD3. The CDR3 has 18 residues. Germline V gene lookup returns CDR1 GEAIGNYY and CDR2 EKD. CDR3 DNA: TGTGCCTGTGACACGGTGGCTGGGGGATCAGTGGACACCGATAAGCTCATCTTT. As protein: CACDTVAGGSVDTDKLIF.

This clone appeared a few times. The protein recorded in TCRdb matches a much larger clone and deviates from this DNA's translation at residue 8, suggesting a read error; the protein here is obtained by translating the DNA. The chain links TRDV2 to TRDJ1, with TRDD3 as a possible D gene (6 bases). The V and J ends lost 3 bases and 0 bases respectively, with 22 bases between them. Germline V lookup: CDR1 GEAIGNYY, CDR2 EKD. This CDR3 has 18 residues. CDR3 sequence: CACDPLRPGETYTDKLIF. CDR3 DNA: TGTGCCTGTGACCCGCTTCGGCCGGGGGAAACGTACACCGATAAACTCATCTTT.

Only a few counts were recorded for this clone. This sequence joins TRDV1 and TRDJ1; TRDD3 aligns across 12 bases. Losses at the gene ends were 0 bases for V and 1 base for J; bases not matched to a gene: 15. Germline CDR1 TSWWSYY, CDR2 QGS. This CDR3 has 21 residues. In nucleotides, the CDR3 is TGTGCTCTTGGGGAACTAGACCCCGACTGGGGGATACATCAGGTCACCGATAAACTCATCTTT. It is translated as CALGELDPDWGIHQVTDKLIF.

As to this clone: The protein here is the DNA translation, as the TCRdb protein differs from it at residue 15. The chain combines TRDV2 with TRDJ3, with 12 bases identical to TRDD3. The CDR3 consists of 18 residues. Germline assignment: CDR1 GEAIGNYY and CDR2 EKD. CDR3 sequence: CACDSTGGYSWDTRLMFF. The CDR3 DNA is TGTGCCTGTGACAGTACTGGGGGATACTCCTGGGACACCCGACTGATGTTTTTC.

This clone has more than one count but fewer than ten. This DNA translates differently at residue 10 from the TCRdb protein, which is that of a much larger clone; a read error is likely, and the protein shown is the DNA's own translation. The chain combines TRDV2 with TRDJ1, with 11 bases aligning to TRDD3. V shed 3 bases, J shed 3 bases, and the junction held 8 bases outside the gene matches. CDR1 is GEAIGNYY and CDR2 is EKD in the germline V gene. The CDR3 consists of 16 residues. CDR3 sequence: CACDALLGDIADKLIF. The CDR3 DNA sequence: TGTGCCTGTGACGCCTTACTGGGGGATATTGCCGATAAACTCATCTTT.

About this clone itself: One end of the junction is discordant with germline, which a read error may explain. This same CDR3 is encoded by further DNA sequences in the sample. The rearrangement joins TRDV2 to TRDJ1; 9 bases match TRDD3. The CDR3 has 17 residues. The germline V gene has CDR1 GEAIGNYY and CDR2 EKD. CDR3 nucleotides: TGTGCCTGTGACACCGTCGGGGGGATACCGTACACCGACAAACTCATCTTT. The encoded protein is CACDTVGGIPYTDKLIF.

About this clone: The TCRdb protein comes from a much larger clone and disagrees with this DNA's translation at residue 3, likely due to a read error; the protein given here is derived from the DNA. The J gene is TRDJ1, the V gene TRDV2; 11 bases align to TRDD3. Germline-derived CDR1 and CDR2 are GEAIGNYY and EKD. The CDR3 length is 17 residues. In DNA form, the CDR3 reads TGTGCCCGTGACACACTGGGGGATAAACGGGACACCGATAAACTCATCTTT. Residues: CARDTLGDKRDTDKLIF.

Judged by abundance, this clone is medium-sized. The rearrangement joins TRDV2 to TRDJ1; 9 nucleotides align to TRDD3. The CDR3 is 16 amino acids. The V gene end was trimmed by 3 bases and the J gene end by 3 bases; junction bases not matched to a gene: 10. CDR1 and CDR2 (germline): GEAIGNYY, EKD. The CDR3 protein is CACDPVGDRNADKLIF. The CDR3 DNA reads TGTGCCTGTGACCCTGTGGGGGATAGAAACGCCGATAAACTCATCTTT.

This clone was detected a few times. At residue 9, TCRdb's protein is not the same as the translated DNA, so the protein here was read from the DNA. The chain employs TRDV2 and TRDJ1; 7 bases line up with TRDD3. This CDR3 spans 17 amino acids. J gave up 0 bases and V 0 bases, and 9 bases lay outside the gene matches. Germline lookup yields CDR1 GEAIGNYY and CDR2 EKD. The CDR3 bases are TGTGCCTGTGACACCGTGGGATACAGCGGTCACACCGATAAACTCATCTTT. This gives the protein CACDTVGYSGHTDKLIF.

This clone came up a few times. This rearrangement joins TRDV1 to TRDJ1; 8 bases line up with TRDD3. This CDR3 has 17 residues. The V gene end was trimmed by 3 bases and the J gene end by 2 bases; junction bases not matched to a gene: 11. The germline gives CDR1 TSWWSYY, CDR2 QGS. The CDR3 region has the DNA TGTGCTCTTGGGGACCTAGGTTACTGGGGGCGGACCGATAAACTCATCTTT. Encoded protein: CALGDLGYWGRTDKLIF.

Turning to this clone: Mismatch with germline at one junction end may stem from a read error. The V call is TRDV2, the J call TRDJ1, with 9 bases that match TRDD3. Germline CDR1 is GEAIGNYY and CDR2 is EKD. The CDR3 runs to 17 residues. CDR3 loop: CACDPVKSGDTTDKLIF. CDR3 nucleotides: TGCGCCTGTGACCCCGTTAAATCTGGGGATACGACCGATAAACTCATCTTT.

Of note for this clone: This may be a read error: a much more frequent sequence differs by one nucleotide. The chain uses TRDV2 and TRDJ1; D gene unclear. Germline CDR1 reads GEAIGNYY; CDR2 reads EKD. The CDR3 loop spans 16 amino acids. Trimming shortened V by 3 bases and J by 2 bases, and 18 bases separated the two germline ends. The CDR3, as DNA: TGTGCCTGTGACTCCGTACTGAGGAAGAGAACCGATAAACTCATCTTT. This sequence encodes CACDSVLRKRTDKLIF.

This clone was counted between two and nine times. With a far larger clone one base away, a read error is the likely cause. In the same sample, other DNA sequences code for this CDR3. The rearrangement links TRDV2 to TRDJ1; the match to TRDD3 covers 10 bases. The CDR3 extends over 18 amino acids. V shed 3 bases, J shed 0 bases, and the junction held 12 bases outside the gene matches. Per germline, CDR1 GEAIGNYY and CDR2 EKD. CDR3 residues: CACDSVLGDPSYTDKLIF. The CDR3 nucleotides read TGTGCCTGTGACTCTGTACTGGGGGATCCCTCATACACCGATAAACTCATCTTT.

This clone was counted only a few times. TCRdb has a much larger clone's protein, which differs at residue 7 from the translation of this DNA, likely because of a read error; what is shown is the protein translated from the DNA. This chain connects TRDV2 to TRDJ1; D call uncertain. The CDR3 sequence is 14 residues long. Germline V gene data show CDR1 as GEAIGNYY and CDR2 as EKD. The CDR3 DNA reads as TGTGCCTCTGACAAACTGAGGGACACCGATAAACTCATCTTT. Its translation is CASDKLRDTDKLIF.

About this clone itself: TCRdb's protein for this DNA is that of a much larger clone and differs from the translation at residue 8, likely a read error; the protein shown is the DNA translation. The genes are TRDV2 and TRDJ1; 7 nucleotides line up with TRDD3. CDR3 length: 20 residues. V lost 0 bases to trimming and J lost 1 base; unmatched junction nucleotides: 19. Germline CDR1 reads GEAIGNYY; CDR2 reads EKD. The CDR3 loop reads CACDTVSLLKAGGITDKLIF. The CDR3 DNA follows: TGTGCCTGTGACACCGTTTCTCTCCTAAAGGCTGGGGGGATCACCGATAAACTCATCTTT.

This clone was counted only a few times. A much larger clone lies one base from this, so it may be a read error. The sample carries other DNA sequences with the same CDR3. V is TRDV1 and J is TRDJ1; 8 positions match TRDD3. This CDR3 has 17 residues. In germline, CDR1 is TSWWSYY, CDR2 QGS. CDR3 nucleotides: TGTGCTCTTGGGGAACTGTACATGGGGGATCTAACCGATAAGCTCATCTTT. It codes for CALGELYMGDLTDKLIF.

The J gene is TRDJ1, the V gene TRDV2; 11 bases align to TRDD3. The J gene was missing in TCRdb and was found by matching the end of the DNA to germline. V was pared by 0 bases and J by 7 bases, with 18 bases of the junction left unmatched. This CDR3 is 19 amino acids long. CDR1 GEAIGNYY and CDR2 EKD come from the germline V gene. The CDR3 protein is CACDTVNGLGDTGGSKLIF. As DNA, the CDR3 is TGTGCCTGTGACACCGTAAACGGTCTGGGGGATACCGGAGGGTCTAAACTCATCTTT.

The chain couples TRDV1 to TRDJ2, with a weak D call TRDD3 (7 bases). Per germline, CDR1 TSWWSYY and CDR2 QGS. The CDR3 contains 23 residues. The V and J ends lost 2 bases and 0 bases respectively, with 31 bases between them. CDR3 nucleotide sequence: TGTGCTCTTGGGGAAGGCCCTCCTACGGTCGGGGTGGGGGAGAAAGCTTTGACAGCACAACTCTTCTTT. Its protein is CALGEGPPTVGVGEKALTAQLFF.

This clone counts as medium-sized (0.01 to 0.1%). The same CDR3 is also encoded by other DNA sequences in this sample. The chain carries TRDV2 and TRDJ3; the match to TRDD3 covers 11 bases. J gave up 0 bases and V 2 bases, and 2 bases lay outside the gene matches. This CDR3 region has 18 residues. Germline lookup yields CDR1 GEAIGNYY and CDR2 EKD. This CDR3 reads CACDSTGGYSWDTRQMFF. CDR3 nucleotide sequence: TGTGCCTGTGACAGTACTGGGGGATACTCCTGGGACACCCGACAGATGTTTTTC.